This TCR beta chain came from a study of spatial heterogeneity in lung cancer. Looking at the study overall: Alpha-chain sequences were consistently detected in smaller numbers than beta-chain sequences.

This clonotype occurred many times. V dropped 5 bases and J dropped 0 bases, with 11 bases sitting between them. The CDR3 is 14 residues long. The germline CDR1 and CDR2 sequences are SEHNR and FQNEAQ (reference sequence). Time point: sample taken at primary tumor resection. Samples came from 72 TRACERx patients with untreated early-stage lung cancer. In the library, each TCR cDNA molecule bore its own unique molecular identifier. TCRdb reprocessed the 5' RACE reads via MiXCR and lists one record per CDR3 protein. Among 2,800 or so distinct CDR3 sequences listed, roughly 3.1% were seen once. This clonotype originated in a male donor with early-stage non-small cell lung cancer. Material: normal lung tissue next to the tumor, obtained at surgery. The chain is built from TRBV7-9 and TRBJ2-7, with a tentative D call TRBD1 (6 bases). The CDR3 loop is CASSRGGYSYEQYF. CDR3 coding DNA: TGTGCCAGCAGCCGAGGGGGTTACTCCTACGAGCAGTACTTC.